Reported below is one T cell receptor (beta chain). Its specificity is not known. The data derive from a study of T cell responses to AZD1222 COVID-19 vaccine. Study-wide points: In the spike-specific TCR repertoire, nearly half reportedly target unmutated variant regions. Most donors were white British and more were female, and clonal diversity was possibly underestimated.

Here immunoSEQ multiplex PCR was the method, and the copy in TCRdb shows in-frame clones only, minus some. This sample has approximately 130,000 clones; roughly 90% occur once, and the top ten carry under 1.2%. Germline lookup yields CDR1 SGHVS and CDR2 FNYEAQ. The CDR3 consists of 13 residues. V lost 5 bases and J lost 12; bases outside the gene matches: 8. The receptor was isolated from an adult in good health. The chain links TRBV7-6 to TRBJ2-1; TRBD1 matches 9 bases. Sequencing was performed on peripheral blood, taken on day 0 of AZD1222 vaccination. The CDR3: CASSPGQGRRQFF. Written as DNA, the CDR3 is TGTGCCAGCAGCCCCGGACAGGGGAGGAGGCAGTTCTTC.